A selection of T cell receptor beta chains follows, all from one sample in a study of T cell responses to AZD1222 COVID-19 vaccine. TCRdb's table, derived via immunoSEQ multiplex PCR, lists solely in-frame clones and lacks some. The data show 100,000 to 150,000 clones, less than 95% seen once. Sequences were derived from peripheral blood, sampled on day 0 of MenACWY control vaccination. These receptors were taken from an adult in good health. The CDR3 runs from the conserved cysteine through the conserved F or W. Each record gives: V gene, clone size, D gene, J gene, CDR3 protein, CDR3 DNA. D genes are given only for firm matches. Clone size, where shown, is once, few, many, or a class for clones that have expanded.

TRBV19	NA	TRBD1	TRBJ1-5	CASSGTGTVSFQPQHF	TGTGCCAGTAGTGGTACCGGGACAGTATCGTTTCAGCCCCAGCATTTT
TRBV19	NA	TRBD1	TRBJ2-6	CASSPQGAGGANVLTF	TGTGCCAGTAGTCCTCAGGGGGCGGGAGGGGCCAACGTCCTGACTTTC
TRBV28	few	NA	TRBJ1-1	CASSRPVAGTEAFF	TGTGCCAGCAGTAGGCCGGTAGCAGGCACTGAAGCTTTCTTT
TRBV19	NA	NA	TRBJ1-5	CASSEVGKSNQPQHF	TGTGCCAGTAGCGAGGTAGGGAAAAGCAATCAGCCCCAGCATTTT
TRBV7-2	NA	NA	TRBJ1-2	CASSPPGVNYGYTF	TGTGCCAGCAGCCCTCCAGGGGTCAACTATGGCTACACCTTC
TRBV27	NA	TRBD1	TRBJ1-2	CASSPRAATGNRNYGYTF	TGTGCCAGCAGTCCACGAGCTGCGACAGGGAATAGGAACTATGGCTACACCTTC
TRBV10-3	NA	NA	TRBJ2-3	CAISDKQTYTDTQYF	TGTGCCATCAGTGATAAGCAGACTTACACAGATACGCAGTATTTT
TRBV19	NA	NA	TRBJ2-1	CASSIFMRESSYNEQFF	TGTGCCAGTAGTATTTTCATGAGGGAGAGCTCCTACAATGAGCAGTTCTTC
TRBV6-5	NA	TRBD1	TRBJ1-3	CASRTDRAGNTIYF	TGTGCCAGCAGGACGGACAGGGCCGGAAACACCATATATTTT
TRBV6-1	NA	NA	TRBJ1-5	CASSEALGQPQHF	TGTGCCAGCAGTGAAGCGCTAGGCCAGCCCCAGCATTTT
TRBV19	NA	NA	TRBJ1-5	CATSFSGPNQPQHF	TGTGCCACCTCCTTTTCGGGACCCAATCAGCCCCAGCATTTT
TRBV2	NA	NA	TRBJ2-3	CASRPGGSTDTQYF	TGTGCCAGCAGGCCCGGGGGCAGCACAGATACGCAGTATTTT
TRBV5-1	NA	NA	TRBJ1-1	CASSMTQNTEAFF	TGCGCCAGCAGCATGACCCAGAACACTGAAGCTTTCTTT
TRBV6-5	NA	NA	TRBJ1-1	CASSYEGWNTEAFF	TGTGCCAGCAGTTACGAGGGTTGGAACACTGAAGCTTTCTTT
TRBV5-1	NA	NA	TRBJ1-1	CASSPSLGNTEAFF	TGCGCCAGCAGCCCGTCTCTTGGGAACACTGAAGCTTTCTTT
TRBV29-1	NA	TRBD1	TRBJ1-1	CSVDRVEDTEAFF	TGCAGCGTCGACAGGGTTGAGGACACTGAAGCTTTCTTT
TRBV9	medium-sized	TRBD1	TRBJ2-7	CASSVDGRGHKQYF	TGTGCCAGCAGCGTAGACGGCAGGGGGCATAAGCAGTACTTC
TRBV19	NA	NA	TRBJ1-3	CASSIDPGHSGNTIYF	TGTGCCAGTAGTATAGACCCGGGACATTCTGGAAACACCATATATTTT
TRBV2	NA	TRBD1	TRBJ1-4	CATGQDEKLFF	TGTGCCACCGGACAGGATGAAAAACTGTTTTTT
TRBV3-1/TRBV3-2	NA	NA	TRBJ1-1	CASSQISGETEAFF	TGTGCCAGCAGCCAAATATCAGGGGAGACTGAAGCTTTCTTT
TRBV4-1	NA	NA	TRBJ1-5	CASSQESREPFQPQHF	TGCGCCAGCAGCCAAGAAAGTAGAGAGCCTTTTCAGCCCCAGCATTTT
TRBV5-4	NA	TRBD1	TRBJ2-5	CASSQTGAETQYF	TGTGCCAGCAGCCAGACAGGGGCGGAGACCCAGTACTTC
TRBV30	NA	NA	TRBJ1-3	CAWSTGVGNTIYF	TGTGCCTGGAGTACCGGGGTAGGAAACACCATATATTTT
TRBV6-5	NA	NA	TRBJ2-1	CASSPRLSEQFF	TGTGCCAGCAGCCCCAGACTTTCTGAGCAGTTCTTC
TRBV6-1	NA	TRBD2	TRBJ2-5	CASSEVGREGETQYF	TGTGCCAGCAGTGAAGTGGGCAGGGAGGGGGAGACCCAGTACTTC
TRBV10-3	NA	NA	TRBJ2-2	CAISVLGANTGELFF	TGTGCCATCAGTGTTCTAGGGGCGAACACCGGGGAGCTGTTTTTT
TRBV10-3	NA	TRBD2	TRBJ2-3	CAISEKVASGVSTDTQYF	TGTGCCATCAGTGAGAAGGTGGCTAGCGGAGTTAGCACAGATACGCAGTATTTT
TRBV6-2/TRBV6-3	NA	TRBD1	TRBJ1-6	CASSLTGGNSPLHF	TGTGCCAGCAGTTTAACAGGGGGCAATTCACCCCTCCACTTT
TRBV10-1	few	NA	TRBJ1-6	CASSDRGSPLHF	TGCGCCAGCAGTGACAGGGGATCACCCCTCCACTTT
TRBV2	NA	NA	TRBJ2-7	CANVKDDSYEQYF	TGTGCCAACGTAAAGGACGACTCCTACGAGCAGTACTTC
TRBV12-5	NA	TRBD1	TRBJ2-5	CASGPGTGGGRETQYF	TGTGCTAGTGGCCCCGGGACAGGGGGCGGTCGAGAGACCCAGTACTTC
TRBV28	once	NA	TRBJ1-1	CASSFWGTEAFF	TGTGCCAGCAGTTTTTGGGGCACTGAAGCTTTCTTT
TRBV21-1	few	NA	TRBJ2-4	CASSKKNRKDRYKNIQYF	TGTGCCAGCAGCAAAAAAAATCGCAAGGACAGGTACAAAAACATTCAGTACTTC
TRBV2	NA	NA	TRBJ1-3	CASSPQVWVGNTIYF	TGTGCCAGCAGTCCCCAGGTGTGGGTCGGAAACACCATATATTTT
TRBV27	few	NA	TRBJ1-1	CASSLSGGWLTNTEAFF	TGTGCCAGCAGTTTATCTGGAGGGTGGCTAACGAACACTGAAGCTTTCTTT
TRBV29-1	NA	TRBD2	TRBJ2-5	CSVVWLAGETQYF	TGCAGCGTTGTCTGGCTAGCGGGAGAGACCCAGTACTTC
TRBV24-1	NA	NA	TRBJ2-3	CATSDLGTGNTDTQYF	TGTGCCACCAGTGATTTGGGGACGGGTAACACAGATACGCAGTATTTT
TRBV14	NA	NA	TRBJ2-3	CASSQGFGGMGTDTQYF	TGTGCCAGCAGCCAAGGGTTCGGGGGCATGGGCACAGATACGCAGTATTTT
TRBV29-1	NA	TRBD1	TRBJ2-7	CSVEVPWTGNLDSGTYEQYF	TGCAGCGTTGAAGTTCCGTGGACAGGGAACCTGGATAGCGGCACCTACGAGCAGTACTTC
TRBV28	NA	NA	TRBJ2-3	CASSLLGSGGDTQYF	TGTGCCAGCAGTTTATTAGGGTCAGGGGGGGATACGCAGTATTTT
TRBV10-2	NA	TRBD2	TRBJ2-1	CASRDLLAGGGEQFF	TGCGCCAGCAGAGACCTACTAGCGGGGGGTGGTGAGCAGTTCTTC